The 23 T cell receptor beta chains below come from one sample, sequenced in a study of cytomegalovirus exposure and HLA in healthy donors. It was with 60 Vbeta and 13 Jbeta primers that the PCR ran. Repertoires were generated with immunoSEQ multiplex PCR, while TCRdb's copy carries only in-frame clones and drops some. The sample holds tens of thousands of clones, about 80% seen once. The sequencing sample was made of PBMCs. These receptors were taken from a woman younger than 35 in good health and CMV-seropositive.

In DNA form, the CDR3 reads TGTGCCAGCAGTGACTGGGGGGGAAGAACTGAAGCTTTCTTT. This encodes CASSDWGGRTEAFF. This chain joins TRBV6-1 and TRBJ1-1; D is possibly TRBD1 (5 bases). This CDR3 is built from 14 residues. CDR1 is MNHNS, CDR2 SASEGT, per germline. V was pared by 3 bases and J by 5 bases, with 13 bases between.

The chain recombines TRBV18 with TRBJ2-3, with D uncertain. Germline assignment: CDR1 KGHSH and CDR2 LQKENI. V gave up 3 bases and J gave up 2 bases, with 15 bases separating them. The CDR3 is made up of 16 amino acids. Written as DNA, the CDR3 is TGTGCCAGCTCACCTGCACAAGCGATTCCCACAGATACGCAGTATTTT. Protein: CASSPAQAIPTDTQYF.

This clone was counted a single time. V usage is TRBV7-2 and J usage is TRBJ2-5; TRBD1 agrees at 8 bases. There are 16 residues in the CDR3. Germline lookup yields CDR1 SGHTA and CDR2 FQGNSA. Trimming at V came to 1 base and at J to 5 bases, leaving 9 bases not matched to a gene. The CDR3, as DNA: TGTGCCAGCAGCTTAGTAGCCAGGGGGCTCGGTGAGACCCAGTACTTC. Translating it yields CASSLVARGLGETQYF.

The chain employs TRBV7-8 and TRBJ1-2, with D perhaps TRBD1 (5 bases). This CDR3 is 13 amino acids long. Trimming pared 4 bases from V and 3 bases from J, leaving 9 bases between. The germline CDR1 and CDR2 sequences are SGHVS and FQNEAQ. CDR3 in amino acids: CASSWGLDYGYTF. The DNA for the CDR3 is TGTGCCAGCAGCTGGGGCTTGGACTATGGCTACACCTTC.

V is TRBV7-2 and J is TRBJ2-1; 9 bases map to TRBD2. Trimming took 5 bases from V and 3 from J; bases not matched to a gene: 8. Germline-derived CDR1 and CDR2 are SGHTA and FQGNSA. The CDR3 loop spans 16 amino acids. The CDR3 DNA is TGTGCCAGCAGCCATTGGGCGCGGGGGGGCTACAATGAGCAGTTCTTC. Its protein is CASSHWARGGYNEQFF.

In DNA form, the CDR3 reads TGTGCCAGCAGTGAAAGAACTAGCGGGGGGACCTCCTACGAGCAGTACTTC. Translating it yields CASSERTSGGTSYEQYF. The chain couples TRBV2 to TRBJ2-7; TRBD2 aligns across 12 bases. Germline CDR1 and CDR2: SNHLY and FYNNEI. The trim removed 2 bases at V and 0 bases at J, leaving 5 bases unmatched. The CDR3 spans 17 residues.

The chain joins TRBV6-5 to TRBJ2-7; 11 bases are shared with TRBD1. V lost 2 bases, J lost 2 bases, and 2 bases stayed unmatched. This CDR3 region has 15 residues. Germline V gives CDR1 MNHEY, CDR2 SVGAGI. DNA for the CDR3: TGTGCCAGCAGTTACCGGGACAGGGGGACCTACGAGCAGTACTTC. It encodes CASSYRDRGTYEQYF.

This chain uses TRBV7-8 with TRBJ2-7; the match to TRBD1 covers 9 bases. Trimming at V came to 8 bases and at J to 0 bases, leaving 11 bases not matched to a gene. This CDR3 spans 16 amino acids. Germline V gene lookup returns CDR1 SGHVS and CDR2 FQNEAQ. CDR3 bases: TGTGCCAGCTTCGAACCGGGGACAGGGAGCTCCTACGAGCAGTACTTC. Translating it yields CASFEPGTGSSYEQYF.

This chain joins TRBV5-4 and TRBJ2-1, with 12 positions matching TRBD2. The CDR3 spans 13 residues. V trimming: 4 bases; J trimming: 9 bases; junction bases outside the gene matches: 2. Germline V gene lookup returns CDR1 SGHNT and CDR2 YYREEE (reference sequence). Here the CDR3 reads CASSPSGRGEQFF. For the CDR3, the DNA is TGTGCCAGCAGCCCTAGCGGGAGGGGTGAGCAGTTCTTC.

V and J are TRBV9 and TRBJ2-3, with D uncertain. Between the trimmed V and J ends, which lost 6 bases and 2 bases, there was a span of 13 bases. The CDR3 sequence is 14 residues long. Per the germline V gene, CDR1 is SGDLS and CDR2 is YYNGEE. CDR3 in amino acids: CASTRATHTDTQYF. CDR3 in DNA: TGTGCCAGCACCCGAGCGACCCACACAGATACGCAGTATTTT.

This clone was counted only a few times. The chain couples TRBV5-5 to TRBJ1-4; D ambiguous. CDR1 SGHKS and CDR2 YYEKEE come from the germline V gene (reference sequence). Trimming left V 2 bases short and J 8 bases short, with 4 bases between. The CDR3 loop spans 11 amino acids. The CDR3 sequence is CASSFSEKLFF. DNA of the CDR3: TGTGCCAGCAGCTTTAGCGAAAAACTGTTTTTT.

The gene calls are TRBV18 and TRBJ1-4; 10 nucleotides align to TRBD1. Unmatched junction bases numbered 9, after V lost 3 bases and J lost 8 bases. The CDR3 extends over 16 amino acids. Germline V CDR1 and CDR2: KGHSH, LQKENI. CDR3 region: CASSPQTQTGGEKLFF. CDR3 coding DNA: TGTGCCAGCTCACCCCAGACTCAGACAGGGGGCGAAAAACTGTTTTTT.

The rearrangement links TRBV28 to TRBJ1-2; maybe TRBD1 (6 bases). Per the germline V gene, CDR1 is MDHEN and CDR2 is SYDVKM. V lost 5 bases and J lost 7, with 26 bases in between. The CDR3 is made up of 17 amino acids. The CDR3 sequence is CASSPQSYRQEGLGYTF. CDR3 bases: TGTGCCAGCAGTCCCCAATCTTACCGACAGGAAGGGCTTGGCTACACCTTC.

The J gene is TRBJ2-1, the V gene TRBV6-5; TRBD2 matches at 11 bases. Germline lookup yields CDR1 MNHEY and CDR2 SVGAGI. The length of the CDR3 is 14 residues. With V trimmed by 8 bases and J by 4 bases, 4 bases remained unmatched. CDR3 coding DNA: TGTGCCAGCTCCGGGACTAGCGGTTACAATGAGCAGTTCTTC. Its translation is CASSGTSGYNEQFF.

V and J are TRBV19 and TRBJ2-7; 10 bases are a match to TRBD1. Trimming removed 6 bases from V and 5 bases from J; junction bases left unmatched: 10. The CDR3 extends over 15 amino acids. CDR1 LNHDA and CDR2 SQIVND come from the germline V gene (reference sequence). The CDR3 bases are TGTGCCAGTAGCCCTTTCGGGACAGGGGCCCACGAGCAGTACTTC. Translation gives CASSPFGTGAHEQYF. The full variable domain, completed using reference TRBV19 and TRBJ2-7, is DGGITQSPKYLFRKEGQNVTLSCEQNLNHDAMYWYRQDPGQGLRLIYYSQIVNDFQKGDIAEGYSVSREKKESFPLTVTSAQKNPTAFYLCASSPFGTGAHEQYFGPGTRLTVT.

The chain is built from TRBV7-9 and TRBJ2-7; possible D gene TRBD1, 6 bases. CDR1 and CDR2 from the germline V gene are SEHNR and FQNEAQ (reference sequence). The germline V and J ends were trimmed by 8 bases and 3 bases, with 11 bases remaining between them. The CDR3 covers 12 residues. The CDR3 nucleotides read TGTGCCAGCGGTAGGGGGTTCTACGAGCAGTACTTC. Protein sequence: CASGRGFYEQYF. The full variable domain, its missing parts supplied by reference TRBV7-9 and TRBJ2-7, is DTGVSQNPRHKITKRGQNVTFRCDPISEHNRLYWYRQTLGQGPEFLTYFQNEAQLEKSRLLSDRFSAERPKGSFSTLEIQRTEQGDSAMYLCASGRGFYEQYFGPGTRLTVT.

This chain uses TRBV7-2 with TRBJ2-1; D ambiguous. The V end was cut by 7 bases, the J end by 0 bases, with 7 bases between. CDR1 SGHTA and CDR2 FQGNSA come from the germline V gene. This CDR3 has 13 residues. CDR3 DNA sequence: TGTGCCAGCACCCTAAACTCCTACAATGAGCAGTTCTTC. Its translation: CASTLNSYNEQFF.

About this clone: This CDR3 fails to terminate in the conserved phenylalanine or tryptophan, so it likely reflects a read error. The J gene is TRBJ1-1, the V gene TRBV6-5; 8 nucleotides match TRBD1. The CDR3 covers 13 residues. The J segment lost 6 bases and the V segment lost 5 bases, leaving 5 bases of the junction unmatched. In germline, CDR1 is MNHEY, CDR2 SVGAGI. The CDR3 nucleotides are TGTGCCAGCAGTAGGGGGACAGGCGCTGAAGCTTTCTCT. Translated, it gives CASSRGTGAEAFS.

V usage is TRBV6-1 and J usage is TRBJ2-5; D is possibly TRBD2 (5 bases). The germline V and J ends were trimmed by 7 bases and 11 bases, with 17 bases remaining between them. The germline gives CDR1 MNHNS, CDR2 SASEGT. The CDR3 consists of 12 residues. The CDR3 DNA follows: TGTGCCAGCAACACGGCATTTGGGGAGCAGTACTTC. Translating it yields CASNTAFGEQYF.

The chain uses TRBV27 and TRBJ2-1; 8 nucleotides agree with TRBD1. Germline values: CDR1 MNHEY, CDR2 SMNVEV (reference sequence). The trim removed 2 bases at V and 5 bases at J, leaving 5 bases unmatched. The CDR3 runs to 15 residues. The CDR3: CASSLRQGANNEQFF. The CDR3 coding sequence is TGTGCCAGCAGTTTACGGCAGGGGGCAAACAATGAGCAGTTCTTC.

V gene TRBV11-2 combines with J gene TRBJ2-6; no clear D gene. The CDR3 is made up of 14 amino acids. Germline V gene data show CDR1 as SGHAT and CDR2 as FQNNGV. V shed 3 bases and J shed 1 base, with 4 bases lying between them. The CDR3 bases are TGTGCCAGCAGCTTGGCATCTGGGGCCAACGTCCTGACTTTC. It yields the protein CASSLASGANVLTF.

The V and J genes are TRBV19 and TRBJ2-7; tentative D call: TRBD1 (5 bases). V gave up 8 bases and J gave up 0 bases, with 8 bases separating them. The CDR3 runs 12 residues. The germline CDR1 and CDR2 sequences are LNHDA and SQIVND (reference sequence). The CDR3 sequence: CASQQGSYEQYF. Here the CDR3 DNA reads TGTGCCAGTCAGCAGGGCTCCTACGAGCAGTACTTC.

This chain links TRBV5-1 with TRBJ2-3; 9 nucleotides align to TRBD1. This CDR3 is 15 amino acids long. V shed 4 bases, J shed 4 bases, and the junction held 7 bases outside the gene matches. Germline V lookup: CDR1 SGHRS, CDR2 YFSETQ. The chain's CDR3 is CASSPPGQGADTQYF. CDR3 DNA: TGCGCCAGCAGCCCACCGGGACAGGGAGCAGATACGCAGTATTTT.